The source of this T cell receptor (beta chain) is a study of OX40 agonist ivuxolimab in advanced cancers. Study-wide points: The study did not work out the antigen specificity of the expanded peripheral T cells.

Germline CDR1 is MNHNY and CDR2 is SVGAGI (reference sequence). Trimming took 0 bases from V and 3 from J; bases not matched to a gene: 2. The CDR3 covers 14 residues. Produced via immunoSEQ multiplex PCR; TCRdb's table is partial and in-frame only. The sample includes about 48,000 clones, under 85% of them seen just once. Concerning this clone: Its antigen remains unknown.

The origin of this receptor is an adult with an advanced solid tumor such as melanoma, head and neck, liver or kidney cancer. The input for sequencing was CD4+ or CD8+ T cells sorted from blood, taken in a trial of the OX40 agonist ivuxolimab. The chain has TRBV6-6 and TRBJ2-7, with TRBD1 identical over 7 bases. CDR3 loop: CASSYSRDSYEQYF. CDR3 DNA: TGTGCCAGCAGTTACTCGAGGGACAGCTACGAGCAGTACTTC.